Listed here is a single T cell receptor (beta chain). Its antigen is unidentified. Processed graft tissue released its intraepithelial and lamina propria lymphocytes. The data were taken from a study of graft-versus-host responses after intestinal transplantation. Method: immunoSEQ multiplex PCR; TCRdb's copy keeps in-frame clones and lacks some. The sample records about 23,000 clones, roughly 79% being singletons. CDR3 length: 14 amino acids. V dropped 4 bases and J dropped 7; count of bases not matched to a gene: 5. The germline V gene encodes CDR1 LGHNA and CDR2 YNFKEQ. Findings and limits, study-wide: GvH clones occurred in recipient marrow; some first appeared in ileum or blood.

Material: ileum tissue, obtained 12 days after intestinal transplant. The chain is built from TRBV4-2 and TRBJ2-2; TRBD2 matches 8 bases. This clonotype was sampled from a human patient who received an intestinal transplant, so some T cells may come from the graft donor. The CDR3 sequence is CASSPGGAGGELFF. CDR3 DNA sequence: TGTGCCAGCAGCCCCGGGGGGGCCGGCGGGGAGCTGTTTTTT.